The clone carrying this T cell receptor beta chain was counted between two and nine times. With 5 bases removed from V and 11 bases from J, the gap between germline ends came to 18 bases. The CDR3 sequence is 13 residues long. The data derive from a study of blood T cell repertoires in COVID-19. Across the study: COVID-19 samples collected from the United States, Italy and Spain covered acute and convalescent phases. PBMCs, B-cell-depleted T cells, or T cells were the source of the cDNA or gDNA that made up the material.

Original processing notes: Amplification of reference gene primers was used by the study to estimate nucleated cell counts. This table comes from immunoSEQ multiplex PCR, and its TCRdb copy is limited to in-frame clones, with some not included. V and J calls and clone size come straight from that table; D and trimming were deduced from the DNA. The sample consists of 350,000 to 450,000 clones, less than 85% of them appearing once. Material: peripheral blood. The chain links TRBV12-3 or TRBV12-4 to TRBJ1-1, with D unclear. This TCR came from a woman under 30 with acute or convalescent COVID-19. The CDR3 loop reads CASSPGFPPGAFF. The CDR3 DNA is TGTGCCAGCAGTCCCGGCTTTCCTCCCGGGGCTTTCTTT.